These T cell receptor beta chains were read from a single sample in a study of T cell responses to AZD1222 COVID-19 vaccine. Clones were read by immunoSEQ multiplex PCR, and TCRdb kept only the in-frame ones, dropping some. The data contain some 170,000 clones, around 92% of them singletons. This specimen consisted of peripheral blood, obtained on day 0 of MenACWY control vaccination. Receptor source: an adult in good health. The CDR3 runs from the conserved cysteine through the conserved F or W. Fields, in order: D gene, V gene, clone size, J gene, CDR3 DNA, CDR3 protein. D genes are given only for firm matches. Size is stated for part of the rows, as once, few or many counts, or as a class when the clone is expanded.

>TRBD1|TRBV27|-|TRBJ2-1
TGTGCCAGCAGTTCCCTCGGGACAGTGGGGGAGTTCTTC
CASSSLGTVGEFF
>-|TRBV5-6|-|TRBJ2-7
TGTGCCAGCAGCGCATTTAGCTTTTCCTACGAGCAGTACTTC
CASSAFSFSYEQYF
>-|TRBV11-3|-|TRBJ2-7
TGTGCCAGCAGACCCTCGAGGAGGTCATTGGAGCAGTACTTC
CASRPSRRSLEQYF
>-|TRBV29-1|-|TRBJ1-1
TGCAGCGTTGTGCAGGATCCGGAGATCACTGAAGCTTTCTTT
CSVVQDPEITEAFF
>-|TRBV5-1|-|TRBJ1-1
TGCGCCAGCAGCTTGTGGGGACCCCGGGGATCTGAAGCTTTCTTT
CASSLWGPRGSEAFF
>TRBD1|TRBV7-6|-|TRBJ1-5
TGTGCCAGCAGCTTAGGGGGGACAGGGTATCAGCCCCAGCATTTT
CASSLGGTGYQPQHF
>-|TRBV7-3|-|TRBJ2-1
TGTGCCAGCAGCTTAGGTGGGCCAGCCTACAATGAGCAGTTCTTC
CASSLGGPAYNEQFF
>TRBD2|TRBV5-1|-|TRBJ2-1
TGCGCCAGCAGCTTGCAGGCTAGCGGGACCTACAATGAGCAGTTCTTC
CASSLQASGTYNEQFF
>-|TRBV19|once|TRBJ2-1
TGTGCCAGTGGGTCCGGTACGGGCAATGAGCAGTTCTTC
CASGSGTGNEQFF
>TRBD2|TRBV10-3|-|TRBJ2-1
TGTGCCATCAGTGGAGGGGAGGGAGTACTTGTTGATGAGCAGTTCTTC
CAISGGEGVLVDEQFF
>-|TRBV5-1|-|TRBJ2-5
TGCGCCAGCAGCCAGACAGGCGGGAGCGTGCGAGAGACCCAGTACTTC
CASSQTGGSVRETQYF
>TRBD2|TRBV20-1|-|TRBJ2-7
TGCAGTGCTAGTTCTGCGGGAGGGAGCTCCTACGAGCAGTACTTC
CSASSAGGSSYEQYF
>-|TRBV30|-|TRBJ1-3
TGTGCCTGGAGTGTATGGGGGGCGGCACCTAGCTCTGGAAACACCATATATTTT
CAWSVWGAAPSSGNTIYF
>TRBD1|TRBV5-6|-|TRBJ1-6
TGTGCCAGCAGCGACTACAGGGGACAGGATTCACCCCTCCACTTT
CASSDYRGQDSPLHF
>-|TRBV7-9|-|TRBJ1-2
TGTGCCAGCAGCCGCGAGGGCTATGGCTACACCTTC
CASSREGYGYTF
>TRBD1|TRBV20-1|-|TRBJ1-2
TGCAGTGCCAGTGGGTCAGGGGGCGGCTATGGCTACACCTTC
CSASGSGGGYGYTF
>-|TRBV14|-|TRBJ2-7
TGTGCCAGCAGCCGAGCTCGGACTGTACGGAGCTCCTACGAGCAGTACTTC
CASSRARTVRSSYEQYF
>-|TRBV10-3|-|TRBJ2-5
TGTGCCATCAGTGAGTCGAGACCCCAAGAGACCCAGTACTTC
CAISESRPQETQYF
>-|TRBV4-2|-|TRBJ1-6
TGTGCCAGCAGCCAAGAGGAGGGGGGGCCCTCCTATAATTCACCCCTCCACTTT
CASSQEEGGPSYNSPLHF
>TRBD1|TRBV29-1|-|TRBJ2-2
TGCAGCGTTACCCGGACAGGGGCCGGGGAGCTGTTTTTT
CSVTRTGAGELFF
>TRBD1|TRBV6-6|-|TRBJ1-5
TGTGCCAGCAACCCACAGGGGTACCAGCCCCAGCATTTT
CASNPQGYQPQHF
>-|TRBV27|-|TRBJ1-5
TGTGCCAGCAGTTCTGGCTGGGGCAATCAGCCCCAGCATTTT
CASSSGWGNQPQHF
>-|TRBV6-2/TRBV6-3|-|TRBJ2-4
TGTGCCAGCAGTTACTCGCCGGGCCAAGGGGCCAAAAACATTCAGTACTTC
CASSYSPGQGAKNIQYF
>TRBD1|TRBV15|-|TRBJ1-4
TGTGCCACCGGGACAGGGGGCGTGTTAGCTAATGAAAAACTGTTTTTT
CATGTGGVLANEKLFF
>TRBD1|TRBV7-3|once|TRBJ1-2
TGTGCCAGCAGCTTAACCGGAGCCGGGACAGATAACTATGGCTACACCTTC
CASSLTGAGTDNYGYTF
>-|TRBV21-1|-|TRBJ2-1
TGTGCCAGCAGCAAACCGGCTAGACAGGGACGGAACAATGAGCAGTTCTTC
CASSKPARQGRNNEQFF
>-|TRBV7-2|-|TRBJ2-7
TGTGCCAGCAGCCCTTGGGGTAGCGACTACGAGCAGTACTTC
CASSPWGSDYEQYF
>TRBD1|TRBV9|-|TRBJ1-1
TGTGCCAGCGCCCAGGGGGGGAACACTGAAGCTTTCTTT
CASAQGGNTEAFF
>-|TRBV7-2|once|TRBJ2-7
TGTGCCAGCAGCTTAAGGGGGGACGCCCCGAGCCCCTACGAGCAGTACTTC
CASSLRGDAPSPYEQYF
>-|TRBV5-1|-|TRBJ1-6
TGCGCCAGCAGCTGGGGCCCTGGCACGACTAATTCACCCCTCCACTTT
CASSWGPGTTNSPLHF
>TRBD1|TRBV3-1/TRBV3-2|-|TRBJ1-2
TGTGCCAGCAGCCCCTGGACAGGAAGGGGCTACACCTTC
CASSPWTGRGYTF
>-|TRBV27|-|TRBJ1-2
TGTGCCAGCAGTCCATCCGGGGGGAACTATGGCTACACCTTC
CASSPSGGNYGYTF
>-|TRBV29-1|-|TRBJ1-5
TGCAGCGTTATGTGGGGGAGCGGTCCCCAGCATTTT
CSVMWGSGPQHF
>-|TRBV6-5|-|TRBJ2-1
TGTGCCAGCAGTTACGCCCCTAACTCCTACAATGAGCAGTTCTTC
CASSYAPNSYNEQFF
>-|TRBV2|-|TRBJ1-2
TGTGCCAGCAGTGTACAGGCCCTAGGGGGCTACACCTTC
CASSVQALGGYTF
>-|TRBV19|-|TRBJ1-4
TGTGCCAGTAGTGAGTCCGCGAGTTCGGATGAAAAACTGTTTTTT
CASSESASSDEKLFF
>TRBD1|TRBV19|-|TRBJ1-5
TGTGCCAGTAGTAGAGGGACAGTTGATCAGCCCCAGCATTTT
CASSRGTVDQPQHF
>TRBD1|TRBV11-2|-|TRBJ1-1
TGTGCCAGCAGCTTAGATCCTCGGTCCGGAACAGGGGTGTACACTGAAGCTTTCTTT
CASSLDPRSGTGVYTEAFF
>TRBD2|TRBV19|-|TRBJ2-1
TGTGCCAGTAGTACAAGAGGTGGTAGCGGGGGGTACAATGAGCAGTTCTTC
CASSTRGGSGGYNEQFF
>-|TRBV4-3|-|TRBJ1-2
TGCGCCAGCAGCCCCGGTGATCATGGGGGCTACACCTTC
CASSPGDHGGYTF
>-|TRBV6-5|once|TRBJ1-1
TGTGCCAGCAGTTACTCGGGGGTTGGGAACACTGAAGCTTTCTTT
CASSYSGVGNTEAFF
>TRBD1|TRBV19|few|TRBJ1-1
TGTGCCAGTAGTATCCGACAGGGTGGGAACACTGAAGCTTTCTTT
CASSIRQGGNTEAFF
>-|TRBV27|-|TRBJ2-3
TGTGCCAGCAGCCCTTGGTCTACAGTTGGAGATACGCAGTATTTT
CASSPWSTVGDTQYF
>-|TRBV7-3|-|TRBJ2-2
TGTGCCAGCAGCTTAGGCTCCCGGTCGAACACCGGGGAGCTGTTTTTT
CASSLGSRSNTGELFF
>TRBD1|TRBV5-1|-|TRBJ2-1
TGCGCCAGCAGCTTTTTGGGACAGCCTGGGGATGAGCAGTTCTTC
CASSFLGQPGDEQFF
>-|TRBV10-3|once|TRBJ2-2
TGTGCCATCAGTGTACAGGGCTTGAACACCGGGGAGCTGTTTTTT
CAISVQGLNTGELFF
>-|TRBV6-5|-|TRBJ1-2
TGTGCCAGCAGTTACTCCCAGGGAAGCGGAGGCTACACCTTC
CASSYSQGSGGYTF
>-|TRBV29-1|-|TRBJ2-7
TGCAGCGGGAGCCAAGGTGACTACGAGCAGTACTTC
CSGSQGDYEQYF
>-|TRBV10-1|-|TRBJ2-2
TGCGCCAGCAGTCGAACAAGAGGCATTGTGGGGGAGCTGTTTTTT
CASSRTRGIVGELFF
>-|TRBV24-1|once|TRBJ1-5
TGTGCCACCAGTGATCAATGGGAGCAGCATTTT
CATSDQWEQHF
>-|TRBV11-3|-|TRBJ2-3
TGTGCCAGCAGCTTGGGTGGTGACACGGATACGCAGTATTTT
CASSLGGDTDTQYF
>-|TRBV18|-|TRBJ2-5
TGTGCCAGCTCACCGAGACTCCTCGGGAGCCAAGAGACCCAGTACTTC
CASSPRLLGSQETQYF
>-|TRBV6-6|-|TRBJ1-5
TGTGCCAGCAGGCGAGACAATAGCAATCAGCCCCAGCATTTT
CASRRDNSNQPQHF
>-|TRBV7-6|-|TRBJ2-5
TGTGCCAGCAGCTTAGGGGCAGTGGCAGTGGGAAAAGAGACCCAGTACTTC
CASSLGAVAVGKETQYF